The text below deals with one T cell receptor (beta chain). Its specificity is unknown. The data derive from a study of CXCR3-negative and CXCR3-positive naive CD8 T cells. Via 5' RACE with UMI labels, TRB cDNA libraries were prepared. From its re-call of the 5' RACE reads, TCRdb lists each CDR3 protein once, without DNA. This table lists 45,000 or so distinct CDR3 sequences. Study results and limitations: Memory, not naive, CXCR3-negative and CXCR3-positive cells differed in TRBV-TRBJ usage.

The CDR3 length is 12 residues. The germline V gene encodes CDR1 SQVTM and CDR2 ANQGSEA. This chain uses TRBV29-1 with TRBJ2-7. The origin of this receptor is a human donor in good health. Some clones in this sample may be carry-over from other donors' samples. The sequenced material came from memory CD8+ T cells from blood. The CDR3: CSVGRGDYEQYF.